A single sample gave rise to the 27 T cell receptor beta chains below, sequenced in a study of T cell clonotyping in hematopoietic cell transplantation. Profiled with immunoSEQ multiplex PCR; TCRdb holds only in-frame clones, not every one. The sample holds some 40,000 clones; around 94% are singletons and the top ten take 0.7% to 0.95%. Sequencing used peripheral blood mononuclear cells. These receptors came from a woman aged 45-60 years in good health. Some clones in this sample may be carry-over from other donors' samples.

The genes are TRBV6-6 and TRBJ2-1; perhaps TRBD1 as D (6 bases). V was pared by 11 bases and J by 0 bases, with 11 bases between. Per germline, CDR1 MNHNY and CDR2 SVGAGI (reference sequence). The CDR3 runs 13 residues. CDR3 sequence: CAGGSSSYNEQFF. The CDR3 coding sequence is TGTGCCGGGGGCTCGAGCTCCTACAATGAGCAGTTCTTC.

The chain employs TRBV5-1 and TRBJ2-7; 14 bases map to TRBD2. This CDR3 is 19 amino acids long. V shed 2 bases, J shed 0 bases, and the junction held 10 bases outside the gene matches. Germline CDR1 SGHRS, CDR2 YFSETQ. The CDR3 nucleotides are TGCGCCAGCAGCTTACTTGGAGGGACTAGCGGGGGAATCTCCTACGAGCAGTACTTC. It translates to CASSLLGGTSGGISYEQYF. The variable domain in full, with the rest retrieved from reference TRBV5-1 and TRBJ2-7, is KAGVTQTPRYLIKTRGQQVTLSCSPISGHRSVSWYQQTPGQGLQFLFEYFSETQRNKGNFPGRFSGRQFSNSRSEMNVSTLELGDSALYLCASSLLGGTSGGISYEQYFGPGTRLTVT.

V is TRBV7-8 and J is TRBJ1-5, with D hard to call. CDR1 is SGHVS and CDR2 is FQNEAQ in the germline V gene. Trimming stripped 3 bases from V and 0 bases from J, with 9 bases between. There are 15 residues in the CDR3. The DNA for the CDR3 is TGTGCCAGCAGCTTCGGACGAGTTAGCAATCAGCCCCAGCATTTT. The encoded protein is CASSFGRVSNQPQHF.

This chain uses TRBV28 with TRBJ1-1; a possible D gene is TRBD1 (5 bases). Germline V gene sequence: CDR1 MDHEN, CDR2 SYDVKM. The CDR3 contains 15 residues. The V gene lost 5 bases and the J gene lost 1 base, with 14 bases spanning the gap. The CDR3 sequence is CASSLPGGENTEAFF. The DNA of the CDR3 is TGTGCCAGCAGTCTACCTGGGGGAGAGAACACTGAAGCTTTCTTT.

This chain connects TRBV5-6 to TRBJ1-2, with a possible D match to TRBD1 (5 bases). Trimming left V 3 bases short and J 4 bases short, with 10 bases between. The germline V gene has CDR1 SGHDT and CDR2 YYEEEE. CDR3 length equals 13 residues. Here the CDR3 DNA reads TGTGCCAGCAGCTCTACAGGAGTCTATGGCTACACCTTC. Protein sequence: CASSSTGVYGYTF.

This CDR3 reads CASSEDYNEQFF. The CDR3, as DNA: TGTGCCAGCAGTGAAGACTACAATGAGCAGTTCTTC. V usage is TRBV6-1 and J usage is TRBJ2-1; D unresolved. The length of the CDR3 is 12 residues. Germline-derived CDR1 and CDR2 are MNHNS and SASEGT. V was pared by 1 base and J by 3 bases, with 1 base between.

The chain links TRBV19 to TRBJ1-5; the match to TRBD1 covers 9 bases. Per germline, CDR1 LNHDA and CDR2 SQIVND (reference sequence). V lost 7 bases to trimming and J lost 5 bases; unmatched junction nucleotides: 12. This CDR3 has 16 amino acids. For the CDR3, the DNA is TGTGCCAGTACGAAAGCAAAGACAGGGGGGTATCAGCCCCAGCATTTT. Its protein product is CASTKAKTGGYQPQHF.

To note about this clone: One end of the junction does not line up with germline, which may come from a read error. The chain links TRBV4-1 to TRBJ1-2, with 9 bases that match TRBD1. The CDR3 spans 15 residues. Germline lookup yields CDR1 MGHRA and CDR2 YSYEKL. The CDR3, as DNA: TGCGCCAGCAGCCAAGAGGGGACAGGGAACTCTGGCTACACCTTC. It yields the protein CASSQEGTGNSGYTF.

The rearrangement uses TRBV6-5 and TRBJ1-2; D gene ambiguous. V dropped 6 bases and J dropped 4 bases, with 6 bases sitting between them. Germline-derived CDR1 and CDR2 are MNHEY and SVGAGI. This CDR3 contains 11 residues. The chain's CDR3 is CASRRVYGYTF. Here the CDR3 DNA reads TGTGCCAGCAGGCGGGTCTATGGCTACACCTTC.

The CDR3 reads CASSLSPGGYEQYF. The CDR3 coding sequence is TGTGCCAGCAGTTTATCGCCGGGCGGCTACGAGCAGTACTTC. The gene calls are TRBV27 and TRBJ2-7; D is ambiguous. Between the trimmed V and J ends, which lost 0 bases and 3 bases, there was a span of 9 bases. In germline, CDR1 is MNHEY, CDR2 SMNVEV (reference sequence). CDR3 length equals 14 residues.

The V gene is TRBV7-2, the J gene TRBJ2-1, with D perhaps TRBD2 (5 bases). CDR3 length: 11 residues. The V end was cut by 7 bases, the J end by 10 bases, with 11 bases between. Germline-derived CDR1 and CDR2 are SGHTA and FQGNSA. DNA for the CDR3: TGTGCCAGCACCCTAGCTAGGGAGCAGTTCTTC. Protein sequence: CASTLAREQFF. The complete variable domain, with remaining parts taken from reference TRBV7-2 and TRBJ2-1, reads GAGVSQSPSNKVTEKGKDVELRCDPISGHTALYWYRQSLGQGLEFLIYFQGNSAPDKSGLPSDRFSAERTGGSVSTLTIQRTQQEDSAVYLCASTLAREQFFGPGTRLTVL.

The rearrangement links TRBV7-9 to TRBJ2-1; 8 bases align to TRBD1. The CDR3 is made up of 14 amino acids. Germline CDR1 is SEHNR and CDR2 is FQNEAQ (reference sequence). The ends lost 1 base at V and 8 bases at J; junction bases unmatched: 4. CDR3 nucleotide sequence: TGTGCCAGCAGCTTAGAACAGGGGGAGGATGAGCAGTTCTTC. This gives the protein CASSLEQGEDEQFF.

V gene TRBV19 combines with J gene TRBJ1-1; 9 bases agree with TRBD1. From germline, CDR1 is LNHDA and CDR2 SQIVND (reference sequence). With V trimmed by 6 bases and J by 8 bases, 10 bases remained unmatched. This CDR3 is built from 14 residues. The chain's CDR3 is CASSWRDRAGEAFF. The CDR3 DNA reads TGTGCCAGTAGCTGGAGGGACAGGGCGGGAGAAGCTTTCTTT. Full variable domain (rest looked up from reference TRBV19 and TRBJ1-1): DGGITQSPKYLFRKEGQNVTLSCEQNLNHDAMYWYRQDPGQGLRLIYYSQIVNDFQKGDIAEGYSVSREKKESFPLTVTSAQKNPTAFYLCASSWRDRAGEAFFGQGTRLTVV.

The chain joins TRBV7-2 to TRBJ2-7; TRBD1 is a possible D gene (5 bases). The CDR3 extends over 17 amino acids. Per germline, CDR1 SGHTA and CDR2 FQGNSA. V dropped 4 bases and J dropped 0 bases, with 19 bases sitting between them. The CDR3 coding sequence is TGTGCCAGCAGCTCGACAGCACATACCTACACCTCCTACGAGCAGTACTTC. Residues: CASSSTAHTYTSYEQYF.

This clone was detected only once. V usage is TRBV7-3 and J usage is TRBJ2-3; D remains unclear. CDR3 size: 13 residues. From germline, CDR1 is SGHTA and CDR2 FQGTGA. Deletions cut 6 bases from V and 3 bases from J, with 10 bases between. DNA of the CDR3: TGTGCCAGCAGGTCACAGCAAACAGATACGCAGTATTTT. It is translated as CASRSQQTDTQYF.

This clone was seen only a few times. This sequence joins TRBV29-1 and TRBJ2-7; weak D call: TRBD2 (5 bases). Germline V lookup: CDR1 SQVTM, CDR2 ANQGSEA. The CDR3 runs 14 residues. The V end lost 5 bases, the J end lost 1 base, and 15 bases lay between the germline ends. CDR3 region: CSVTSGGRSYEQYF. The CDR3 DNA is TGCAGCGTTACGAGCGGAGGAAGGTCCTACGAGCAGTACTTC.

The rearrangement links TRBV27 to TRBJ1-4; D may be TRBD1 (5 bases). V gave up 4 bases and J gave up 5 bases, with 14 bases separating them. There are 15 residues in the CDR3. Germline V gene sequence: CDR1 MNHEY, CDR2 SMNVEV (reference sequence). CDR3 DNA sequence: TGTGCCAGCAGTTCGGCGACAGACCCGAATGAAAAACTGTTTTTT. Protein: CASSSATDPNEKLFF.

The V gene is TRBV4-1, the J gene TRBJ2-7; D not certain. The germline V and J ends were trimmed by 0 bases and 0 bases, with 9 bases remaining between them. This CDR3 has 15 amino acids. Germline V lookup: CDR1 MGHRA, CDR2 YSYEKL. The DNA for the CDR3 is TGCGCCAGCAGCCAAGAGGGCTCGAGCTCCTACGAGCAGTACTTC. Its protein is CASSQEGSSSYEQYF.

This chain joins TRBV19 and TRBJ1-5; the D is unclear. V shed 3 bases and J shed 0 bases, with 9 bases lying between them. The CDR3 is 15 amino acids. Per germline, CDR1 LNHDA and CDR2 SQIVND (reference sequence). The CDR3: CASSIVIFSNQPQHF. CDR3 bases: TGTGCCAGTAGTATTGTAATTTTTAGCAATCAGCCCCAGCATTTT.

The chain joins TRBV6-5 to TRBJ2-3, with D unresolved. This CDR3 has 14 residues. The ends were cut back, 2 bases at V and 3 bases at J, with 9 bases in the middle. Germline CDR1 MNHEY, CDR2 SVGAGI. CDR3 sequence reads: CASSYGRVTDTQYF. CDR3 nucleotides: TGTGCCAGCAGTTACGGGCGAGTAACAGATACGCAGTATTTT.

V gene TRBV28 combines with J gene TRBJ1-2; the D gene is possibly TRBD1 (6 bases). The germline V gene has CDR1 MDHEN and CDR2 SYDVKM. V was trimmed by 4 bases and J by 5 bases, leaving 11 bases between them. This CDR3 is 13 amino acids long. The CDR3 is CASSSTGLYGYTF. For the CDR3, the DNA is TGTGCCAGCAGTTCCACAGGGCTTTATGGCTACACCTTC.

CDR3 in amino acids: CASSTDRSGELFF. CDR3 DNA: TGTGCCAGCAGCACGGACCGCTCCGGGGAGCTGTTTTTT. This chain connects TRBV5-6 to TRBJ2-2; D remains unclear. The CDR3 runs 13 residues. In germline, CDR1 is SGHDT, CDR2 YYEEEE. Trimming removed 4 bases from V and 6 bases from J, with 10 bases in between.

The rearrangement uses TRBV5-4 and TRBJ2-5, with D tentatively TRBD1 (5 bases). Trimming cost V 4 bases and J 2 bases, with 12 bases left between them. CDR1 and CDR2 (germline): SGHNT, YYREEE (reference sequence). The CDR3 spans 14 residues. This CDR3 reads CASSGQGSQETQYF. The CDR3 nucleotides read TGTGCCAGCAGCGGGCAGGGATCACAAGAGACCCAGTACTTC.

The gene calls are TRBV29-1 and TRBJ1-5, with a weak D call TRBD1 (5 bases). The CDR3 has 14 residues. V was trimmed by 4 bases and J by 7 bases, leaving 17 bases between them. Germline V gene lookup returns CDR1 SQVTM and CDR2 ANQGSEA. CDR3 amino acids: CSVGEGDSGQPQHF. The CDR3 DNA sequence: TGCAGCGTTGGAGAAGGGGATTCCGGGCAGCCCCAGCATTTT.

The genes are TRBV5-6 and TRBJ1-6; D is uncertain. The CDR3 totals 14 residues. The V and J ends lost 3 bases and 8 bases respectively, with 12 bases between them. The V gene's germline CDR1 is SGHDT and CDR2 YYEEEE. The CDR3 DNA reads TGTGCCAGCAGCTCCATCAAGGTCGATTCACCCCTCCACTTT. Its protein product is CASSSIKVDSPLHF.

The V gene is TRBV28, the J gene TRBJ2-3; 13 bases fit TRBD2. This CDR3 region has 16 residues. Germline CDR1 is MDHEN and CDR2 is SYDVKM. The junction had 2 bases not matched to a gene; V was cut back by 4 bases and J by 1 base. CDR3 coding DNA: TGTGCCAGCAGTTCCGGACTAGCGGGGGGCACAGATACGCAGTATTTT. Translation: CASSSGLAGGTDTQYF.

This chain connects TRBV9 to TRBJ1-1; perhaps TRBD1 as D (5 bases). This CDR3 is 15 amino acids long. V was cut by 0 bases and J by 6 bases, with 15 bases left in between. In germline, CDR1 is SGDLS, CDR2 YYNGEE. The CDR3: CASSVGGAPRPEAFF. Here the CDR3 DNA reads TGTGCCAGCAGCGTAGGTGGGGCGCCTCGACCTGAAGCTTTCTTT.